A single sample gave rise to the 21 T cell receptor beta chains below, sequenced in a study of cytomegalovirus exposure and HLA in healthy donors. This PCR relied on a set of 60 Vbeta primers and 13 Jbeta primers. Clones were sequenced by immunoSEQ multiplex PCR, and TCRdb holds only the in-frame ones, with some missing. The sample includes 50,000 to 75,000 clones, about four fifths seen only once; the top ten take 6.8%. Sequencing was done on a sample of PBMCs. The receptors were gathered from a man aged 30-40 years in good health and CMV-seropositive.

The chain links TRBV5-4 to TRBJ1-6; 9 bases fit TRBD1. V shed 2 bases, J shed 7 bases, and the junction held 4 bases outside the gene matches. CDR3 length equals 15 residues. In germline, CDR1 is SGHNT, CDR2 YYREEE (reference sequence). CDR3 nucleotides: TGTGCCAGCAGCTTCGCAGGACAGGGGAATTCACCCCTCCACTTT. Its translation is CASSFAGQGNSPLHF.

This clone was detected only a few times. The chain joins TRBV4-2 to TRBJ2-7; 9 nucleotides line up with TRBD1. The CDR3 totals 15 residues. CDR1 and CDR2 (germline): LGHNA, YNFKEQ. Germline trimming cut 0 bases from V and 4 bases from J; bases unmatched to any gene: 4. CDR3 bases: TGTGCCAGCAGCCAAGAAGGGACAGGGCTATACGAGCAGTACTTC. This translates into CASSQEGTGLYEQYF.

The rearrangement uses TRBV11-1 and TRBJ1-3; D remains ambiguous. The CDR3 has 12 residues. Germline CDR1 is SGHAT and CDR2 is FQDESV (reference sequence). V dropped 5 bases and J dropped 6 bases, with 8 bases sitting between them. CDR3 DNA sequence: TGTGCCAGCAGCGGGGAGGCAAACACCATATATTTT. Its translation is CASSGEANTIYF.

This chain connects TRBV7-2 to TRBJ2-2, with D perhaps matching TRBD1 (5 bases). Germline assignment: CDR1 SGHTA and CDR2 FQGNSA. The length of the CDR3 is 16 residues. Trimming took off 4 bases at V and 3 bases at J, with 15 bases between the two ends. The CDR3 DNA reads TGTGCCAGCAGCTCTTTTAAAGGGGTCTACACCGGGGAGCTGTTTTTT. It translates to CASSSFKGVYTGELFF. The full variable domain, rest sourced from reference TRBV7-2 and TRBJ2-2, is GAGVSQSPSNKVTEKGKDVELRCDPISGHTALYWYRQSLGQGLEFLIYFQGNSAPDKSGLPSDRFSAERTGGSVSTLTIQRTQQEDSAVYLCASSSFKGVYTGELFFGEGSRLTVL.

V usage is TRBV6-6 and J usage is TRBJ1-2; no clear D gene. Germline V gene lookup returns CDR1 MNHNY and CDR2 SVGAGI (reference sequence). This CDR3 is 12 amino acids long. V was pared by 4 bases and J by 4 bases, with 7 bases between. This CDR3 is CASSSGSYGYTF. Here the CDR3 DNA reads TGTGCCAGCAGTTCGGGGTCCTATGGCTACACCTTC.

This rearrangement joins TRBV5-6 to TRBJ1-5, with a possible D match to TRBD1 (6 bases). The CDR3 covers 17 residues. The V end was cut by 4 bases, the J end by 0 bases, with 17 bases between. In germline, CDR1 is SGHDT, CDR2 YYEEEE. CDR3 residues: CASSLNRDGYSNQPQHF. For the CDR3, the DNA is TGTGCCAGCAGCCTGAACAGGGATGGGTATAGCAATCAGCCCCAGCATTTT.

This chain links TRBV28 with TRBJ2-5; 8 bases are shared with TRBD1. The J call may be faulty, since TRBJ2-7 better matches the DNA end. The CDR3 contains 14 residues. Germline V gene lookup returns CDR1 MDHEN and CDR2 SYDVKM. The CDR3 DNA follows: TGTGCCAGCAGTACACTCACAGGGGGCTACGAGCAGTACTTC. It encodes CASSTLTGGYEQYF.

The chain carries TRBV7-2 and TRBJ1-5, with D possibly being TRBD1 (5 bases). The CDR3 is 14 amino acids. V was pared by 2 bases and J by 3 bases, with 8 bases between. Germline CDR1 reads SGHTA; CDR2 reads FQGNSA. In DNA, the CDR3 is TGTGCCAGCAGCTTACAGGGCATCAATCAGCCCCAGCATTTT. Translating it yields CASSLQGINQPQHF.

This clone was counted only a few times. The chain joins TRBV7-3 to TRBJ2-5, with 9 bases that match TRBD1. V dropped 5 bases and J dropped 5; count of bases not matched to a gene: 6. Germline V gene data show CDR1 as SGHTA and CDR2 as FQGTGA. The length of the CDR3 is 14 residues. CDR3 sequence (DNA): TGTGCCAGCAGCGCGACAGGGGGGATGGAGACCCAGTACTTC. Its protein is CASSATGGMETQYF.

The chain recombines TRBV2 with TRBJ2-7; D gene unclear. The CDR3 runs to 12 residues. V shed 6 bases and J shed 2 bases, with 8 bases lying between them. Germline assignment: CDR1 SNHLY and CDR2 FYNNEI. This CDR3 reads CASSPDTYEQYF. In DNA form, the CDR3 reads TGTGCCAGCAGCCCTGACACCTACGAGCAGTACTTC.

The rearrangement uses TRBV19 and TRBJ2-1; D uncertain. Germline lookup yields CDR1 LNHDA and CDR2 SQIVND (reference sequence). Trimming shortened V by 3 bases and J by 3 bases, and 12 bases separated the two germline ends. The CDR3 has 15 amino acids. In nucleotides, the CDR3 is TGTGCCAGTAGTATTTCCACTATATTCTACAATGAGCAGTTCTTC. Its translation: CASSISTIFYNEQFF.

The chain is built from TRBV2 and TRBJ1-2, with D perhaps TRBD1 (6 bases). The V gene's germline CDR1 is SNHLY and CDR2 FYNNEI. V shed 6 bases and J shed 5 bases, with 16 bases lying between them. The CDR3 spans 14 residues. CDR3 in amino acids: CASSADGGAYGYTF. DNA of the CDR3: TGTGCCAGCAGCGCCGATGGGGGGGCATATGGCTACACCTTC.

The chain has TRBV7-7 and TRBJ2-1; tentative D call: TRBD2 (5 bases). The CDR3 contains 15 residues. CDR1 is SSHAT and CDR2 is FNYEAQ in the germline V gene (reference sequence). The ends were cut back, 1 base at V and 4 bases at J, with 11 bases in the middle. CDR3 DNA: TGTGCCAGCAGCTTAGGGCCGGAGGCGTACAATGAGCAGTTCTTC. Residues: CASSLGPEAYNEQFF.

The chain uses TRBV29-1 and TRBJ2-7, with 9 bases matching TRBD1. The CDR3 has 13 residues. Germline CDR1 and CDR2: SQVTM and ANQGSEA. With V trimmed by 5 bases and J by 7 bases, 9 bases remained unmatched. The CDR3 reads CSVSRTGAGEQYF. CDR3 sequence (DNA): TGCAGCGTTTCCCGGACAGGGGCAGGGGAGCAGTACTTC.

The V call is TRBV4-3, the J call TRBJ2-7, with D hard to call. Germline CDR1 and CDR2: LGHNA and YSLEER. Trimming stripped 1 base from V and 2 bases from J, with 6 bases between. The CDR3 is 13 amino acids. CDR3 sequence: CASSQVGAYEQYF. CDR3 DNA sequence: TGCGCCAGCAGCCAAGTTGGAGCCTACGAGCAGTACTTC.

This clone was detected only a few times. V is TRBV4-2 and J is TRBJ2-5, with unresolved D. Germline CDR1 LGHNA, CDR2 YNFKEQ. The CDR3 spans 14 residues. V lost 3 bases, J lost 4 bases, and 12 bases lay in between. The CDR3 DNA reads as TGTGCCAGCAGCCAGTCCCAGAGAGGAGAGACCCAGTACTTC. Residues: CASSQSQRGETQYF.

Only a few counts were recorded for this clone. V is TRBV6-5 and J is TRBJ1-4, with unresolved D. Germline CDR1 MNHEY, CDR2 SVGAGI. This CDR3 is built from 12 residues. Trimming left V 9 bases short and J 3 bases short, with 8 bases between. Here the CDR3 reads CASRRSNEKLFF. CDR3 coding DNA: TGTGCCAGTAGGAGATCTAATGAAAAACTGTTTTTT.

The chain uses TRBV7-2 and TRBJ1-4, with 9 bases fitting TRBD1. Germline-derived CDR1 and CDR2 are SGHTA and FQGNSA. V gave up 5 bases and J gave up 8 bases; unmatched junction bases: 15. CDR3 length: 17 amino acids. The CDR3 spells CASSLFYGQGTGEKLFF. CDR3 DNA: TGTGCCAGCAGCCTATTCTACGGACAGGGGACGGGGGAAAAACTGTTTTTT.

In its sample, this clone was seen once. V gene TRBV30 combines with J gene TRBJ2-3, with TRBD1 as a possible D gene (5 bases). This CDR3 contains 12 residues. V lost 3 bases to trimming and J lost 7 bases, with 11 bases between them. CDR1 and CDR2 from the germline V gene are GTSNPN and SVGIG (reference sequence). CDR3 coding DNA: TGTGCCTGGAGAGGCAGGGCGAATACGCAGTATTTT. This gives the protein CAWRGRANTQYF.

V gene TRBV30 combines with J gene TRBJ2-2; D is ambiguous. V shed 3 bases and J shed 2 bases, with 7 bases lying between them. The germline V gene has CDR1 GTSNPN and CDR2 SVGIG (reference sequence). The CDR3 consists of 13 residues. The CDR3 DNA reads TGTGCCTGGAGCACAGAAAACACCGGGGAGCTGTTTTTT. It codes for CAWSTENTGELFF.

V and J are TRBV28 and TRBJ2-5; D is unresolved. The V gene's germline CDR1 is MDHEN and CDR2 SYDVKM. This CDR3 is built from 11 residues. V was clipped by 8 bases and J by 5 bases, with 9 bases between them. The CDR3 DNA follows: TGTGCCAGCTGCCTCCGGGAGACCCAGTACTTC. Protein: CASCLRETQYF.